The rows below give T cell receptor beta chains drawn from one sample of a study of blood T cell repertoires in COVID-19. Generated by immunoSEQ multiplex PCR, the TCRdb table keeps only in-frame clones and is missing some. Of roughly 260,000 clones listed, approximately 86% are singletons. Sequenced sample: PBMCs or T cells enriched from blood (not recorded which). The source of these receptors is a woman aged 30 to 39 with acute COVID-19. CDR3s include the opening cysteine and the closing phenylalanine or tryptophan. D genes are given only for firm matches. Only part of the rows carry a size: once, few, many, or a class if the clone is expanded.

CDR3nt: TGTGCCAGCAGTTCCCGGGACAGCTTAGGTACTGAAGCTTTCTTT; CDR3aa: CASSSRDSLGTEAFF; abundance: .; j_gene: TRBJ1-1; v_gene: TRBV28; d_gene: TRBD1
CDR3nt: TGTGCCAGCAGTTTATCGGTCCGCAGGGGCACTGAAGCTTTCTTT; CDR3aa: CASSLSVRRGTEAFF; abundance: .; j_gene: TRBJ1-1; v_gene: TRBV27; d_gene: .
CDR3nt: TGTGCCTTCCGACCCCCGGGACAGGGGTTGTTCGAGCAGTACTTC; CDR3aa: CAFRPPGQGLFEQYF; abundance: .; j_gene: TRBJ2-7; v_gene: TRBV30; d_gene: TRBD1
CDR3nt: TGCGCCAGCAGTGATACGGGACACAATAATTCACCCCTCCACTTT; CDR3aa: CASSDTGHNNSPLHF; abundance: .; j_gene: TRBJ1-6; v_gene: TRBV10-2; d_gene: .
CDR3nt: TGTGCCAGCAGTCGACAGGGGACAAGCTCTGGGGCCAACGTCCTGACTTTC; CDR3aa: CASSRQGTSSGANVLTF; abundance: .; j_gene: TRBJ2-6; v_gene: TRBV2; d_gene: TRBD1
CDR3nt: TGTGCCAGCTCAAGACGGGACAGTCCAACTAATGAAAAACTGTTTTTT; CDR3aa: CASSRRDSPTNEKLFF; abundance: once; j_gene: TRBJ1-4; v_gene: TRBV18; d_gene: TRBD1
CDR3nt: TGTGCCAGCAGCCGGGACTCCCTCTCCTACGAGCAGTACTTC; CDR3aa: CASSRDSLSYEQYF; abundance: few; j_gene: TRBJ2-7; v_gene: TRBV6-5; d_gene: .
CDR3nt: TGTGCCAGCAGCAATCCGGGACAGGGGCCCCGACAGCCCCAGCATTTT; CDR3aa: CASSNPGQGPRQPQHF; abundance: .; j_gene: TRBJ1-5; v_gene: TRBV2; d_gene: TRBD1
CDR3nt: TGTGCCAGCAGGTCAGGGGGCATCGATCAGCCCCAGCATTTT; CDR3aa: CASRSGGIDQPQHF; abundance: few; j_gene: TRBJ1-5; v_gene: TRBV27; d_gene: TRBD1
CDR3nt: TGTGCCAGCAGCACGGACAGGGAAAGAGACACCATATATTTT; CDR3aa: CASSTDRERDTIYF; abundance: .; j_gene: TRBJ1-3; v_gene: TRBV9; d_gene: TRBD1
CDR3nt: TGTGCCAGCTCACCACCTTCGCAGGTTAATTCACCCCTCCACTTT; CDR3aa: CASSPPSQVNSPLHF; abundance: .; j_gene: TRBJ1-6; v_gene: TRBV18; d_gene: .
CDR3nt: TGCGCCAGCAGCTCCCTAATATATCCCGACAGGCTTGCCCCCCACGAGCAGTACTTC; CDR3aa: CASSSLIYPDRLAPHEQYF; abundance: .; j_gene: TRBJ2-7; v_gene: TRBV5-1; d_gene: .
CDR3nt: TGCGCCAGCAGCTTGGGGACAGGGGGCGATGGCTACACCTTC; CDR3aa: CASSLGTGGDGYTF; abundance: .; j_gene: TRBJ1-2; v_gene: TRBV5-1; d_gene: TRBD1
CDR3nt: TGTGCCAGCAGCTCCCCTAGCGGGCCGGGGGTCAATGAGCAGTTCTTC; CDR3aa: CASSSPSGPGVNEQFF; abundance: .; j_gene: TRBJ2-1; v_gene: TRBV7-3; d_gene: TRBD2
CDR3nt: TGTGCCAGCAGTTCCGACAGGTTGAGGGAGTTCTTC; CDR3aa: CASSSDRLREFF; abundance: .; j_gene: TRBJ2-1; v_gene: TRBV28; d_gene: .
CDR3nt: TGTGCCAGCTCGCCCGGGACAGGGTACTACGAGCAGTACTTC; CDR3aa: CASSPGTGYYEQYF; abundance: .; j_gene: TRBJ2-7; v_gene: TRBV18; d_gene: TRBD1
CDR3nt: TGTGCCATCTCCCGGGAACGGGAGACCCAGTACTTC; CDR3aa: CAISRERETQYF; abundance: .; j_gene: TRBJ2-5; v_gene: TRBV10-3; d_gene: .
CDR3nt: TGTGCCACCAGCAGAGGAGGGGACACCTATGGCTACACCTTC; CDR3aa: CATSRGGDTYGYTF; abundance: once; j_gene: TRBJ1-2; v_gene: TRBV15; d_gene: .
CDR3nt: TGTGCCAGCAGTGTCAGAGGGAGCTCCTATAATTCACCCCTCCACTTT; CDR3aa: CASSVRGSSYNSPLHF; abundance: .; j_gene: TRBJ1-6; v_gene: TRBV25-1; d_gene: .
CDR3nt: TGTGCCAGCAGTATTACAGGCGGAAAACTGTTTTTT; CDR3aa: CASSITGGKLFF; abundance: .; j_gene: TRBJ1-4; v_gene: TRBV5-4; d_gene: .
CDR3nt: TGCGCCAGCAGGCCAACAACGAACACCGGGGAGCTGTTTTTT; CDR3aa: CASRPTTNTGELFF; abundance: .; j_gene: TRBJ2-2; v_gene: TRBV4-3; d_gene: .
CDR3nt: TGTGCCAGCGGACTAGCGGGAACAGATACGCAGTATTTT; CDR3aa: CASGLAGTDTQYF; abundance: .; j_gene: TRBJ2-3; v_gene: TRBV2; d_gene: TRBD2
CDR3nt: TGTGCCAGCAGTGGCCCGTCAGGACAGGGGCCGTCAGAGCAGTACTTC; CDR3aa: CASSGPSGQGPSEQYF; abundance: .; j_gene: TRBJ2-7; v_gene: TRBV2; d_gene: TRBD1
CDR3nt: TGTGCCTGGAGACAGACAGGTTCAACTGAAGCTTTCTTT; CDR3aa: CAWRQTGSTEAFF; abundance: .; j_gene: TRBJ1-1; v_gene: TRBV30; d_gene: .
CDR3nt: TGTGCCAGCAGCGCCCAGCGGGGGGGACAAGAGACCCAGTACTTC; CDR3aa: CASSAQRGGQETQYF; abundance: .; j_gene: TRBJ2-5; v_gene: TRBV9; d_gene: TRBD2
CDR3nt: TGTGCCAGCAGCCCAGGGGGGAGCTCTGGAAACACCATATATTTT; CDR3aa: CASSPGGSSGNTIYF; abundance: .; j_gene: TRBJ1-3; v_gene: TRBV7-3; d_gene: TRBD1
CDR3nt: TGTGCCAGCAGCGTAGCAGTCATGAACACTGAAGCTTTCTTT; CDR3aa: CASSVAVMNTEAFF; abundance: .; j_gene: TRBJ1-1; v_gene: TRBV9; d_gene: .
CDR3nt: TGTGCCAGCAGTTACGTGCGGGAGGGCACCCAAGAGACCCAGTACTTC; CDR3aa: CASSYVREGTQETQYF; abundance: once; j_gene: TRBJ2-5; v_gene: TRBV6-2/TRBV6-3; d_gene: TRBD2
CDR3nt: TGCGCCAGCAGCCCGCATCTGGACAGGGGGGTCGAGCAGTACTTC; CDR3aa: CASSPHLDRGVEQYF; abundance: once; j_gene: TRBJ2-7; v_gene: TRBV4-1; d_gene: TRBD1
CDR3nt: TGTGCCAGCCTGGCCGGGTTTCGGAACACTGAAGCTTTCTTT; CDR3aa: CASLAGFRNTEAFF; abundance: .; j_gene: TRBJ1-1; v_gene: TRBV7-9; d_gene: .
CDR3nt: TGCAGCGTGAAACAGGGGGCTAGAGAGCAGTACTTC; CDR3aa: CSVKQGAREQYF; abundance: .; j_gene: TRBJ2-7; v_gene: TRBV29-1; d_gene: TRBD1
CDR3nt: TGTGCCAGCAGCCGAGTCCGGGACAGGGGGTTTGGCTACACCTTC; CDR3aa: CASSRVRDRGFGYTF; abundance: .; j_gene: TRBJ1-2; v_gene: TRBV3-1/TRBV3-2; d_gene: TRBD1
CDR3nt: TGTGCCAGCAGTAACCTCCAAAGGGGGAACACTGAAGCTTTCTTT; CDR3aa: CASSNLQRGNTEAFF; abundance: .; j_gene: TRBJ1-1; v_gene: TRBV6-2/TRBV6-3; d_gene: .
CDR3nt: TGTGCCAGCAGCCCCCCATCCTACAATGAGCAGTTCTTC; CDR3aa: CASSPPSYNEQFF; abundance: .; j_gene: TRBJ2-1; v_gene: TRBV9; d_gene: .
CDR3nt: TGTGCCAGCAGCTTAGGATCGGAGGGTGGCTACACCTTC; CDR3aa: CASSLGSEGGYTF; abundance: few; j_gene: TRBJ1-2; v_gene: TRBV7-8; d_gene: .